One sample yielded the 18 T cell receptor beta chains listed below, sequenced in a study of blood T cell repertoires in COVID-19. The data were produced by immunoSEQ multiplex PCR, yet TCRdb's version contains in-frame clones alone and is incomplete. The sample lists around 300,000 clones, about 90% occurring once. Input material: PBMCs or T cells enriched from blood (not recorded which). The receptor set was obtained from a woman in her fifties or sixties who had recovered from COVID-19.

This sequence joins TRBV3-1 (or the pseudogene TRBV3-2) and TRBJ1-4; TRBD1 agrees at 8 bases. Germline CDR1 and CDR2: LGHDT and YNNKEL (reference sequence). Trimming removed 4 bases from V and 10 bases from J; junction bases left unmatched: 11. The CDR3 spans 15 residues. The CDR3 nucleotides read TGTGCCAGCAGCCGCATTGGACAGGGCAGTGGAAAACTGTTTTTT. Its protein is CASSRIGQGSGKLFF.

On this clone itself: The germline gene is not matched at one end of the junction; a read error may be the cause. This chain connects TRBV7-7 to TRBJ2-2; 13 bases are shared with TRBD2. CDR3 size: 16 residues. Germline V CDR1 and CDR2: SSHAT, FNYEAQ (reference sequence). The DNA of the CDR3 is TGTGCTAGCAGCCCGACTAGCGGGGGGTTCACCGGGGAGCTGTTTTTT. Encoded protein: CASSPTSGGFTGELFF.

The J gene is TRBJ1-6, the V gene TRBV9; D ambiguous. Trimming took off 0 bases at V and 0 bases at J, with 10 bases between the two ends. The CDR3 extends over 17 amino acids. The germline V gene encodes CDR1 SGDLS and CDR2 YYNGEE. In DNA, the CDR3 is TGTGCCAGCAGCGTAGGCCCTACTCGCTCCTATAATTCACCCCTCCACTTT. Its translation is CASSVGPTRSYNSPLHF.

The V gene is TRBV3-1 (or the pseudogene TRBV3-2), the J gene TRBJ1-2; 7 bases are a match to TRBD1. Germline trimming cut 4 bases from V and 4 bases from J; bases unmatched to any gene: 6. CDR3 length: 14 amino acids. Germline V gene sequence: CDR1 LGHDT, CDR2 YNNKEL (reference sequence). In DNA, the CDR3 is TGTGCCAGCAGCCCGACAGGGACACCCTATGGCTACACCTTC. Its protein product is CASSPTGTPYGYTF.

The rearrangement uses TRBV3-1 (or the pseudogene TRBV3-2) and TRBJ2-1, with 15 positions matching TRBD2. The CDR3 has 22 amino acids. CDR1 is LGHDT, CDR2 YNNKEL, per germline (reference sequence). Unmatched junction bases numbered 15, after V lost 3 bases and J lost 0 bases. The CDR3 sequence is CASSHYLPGLAGGEGSYNEQFF. The DNA for the CDR3 is TGTGCCAGCAGCCACTACCTACCGGGACTAGCGGGAGGCGAAGGCTCCTACAATGAGCAGTTCTTC.

V usage is TRBV28 and J usage is TRBJ2-3; D is perhaps TRBD2 (6 bases). This CDR3 region has 12 residues. The germline V gene encodes CDR1 MDHEN and CDR2 SYDVKM. Trimming removed 5 bases from V and 10 bases from J, with 13 bases in between. DNA of the CDR3: TGTGCCAGCAGTGCCCCCAGCGGGCCGCAGTATTTT. Amino acid sequence: CASSAPSGPQYF.

This chain uses TRBV30 with TRBJ2-7; 7 nucleotides match TRBD2. The CDR3 has 15 residues. Germline values: CDR1 GTSNPN, CDR2 SVGIG (reference sequence). V gave up 5 bases and J gave up 6 bases; unmatched junction bases: 16. The CDR3 loop reads CAWSTPQREFSEQYF. In DNA, the CDR3 is TGTGCCTGGTCCACGCCCCAGCGGGAATTCAGCGAGCAGTACTTC.

V is TRBV10-2 and J is TRBJ1-1; the D is unclear. Germline V gives CDR1 WSHSY, CDR2 SAAADI. The CDR3 sequence is 13 residues long. Trimming took 5 bases from V and 5 from J, leaving 12 bases between them. This CDR3 is CASSREVRTEAFF. The CDR3 region has the DNA TGCGCCAGCAGTCGGGAGGTGCGGACTGAAGCTTTCTTT.

The genes are TRBV29-1 and TRBJ2-3; 8 positions match TRBD2. Trimming at V came to 2 bases and at J to 6 bases, leaving 4 bases not matched to a gene. Germline values: CDR1 SQVTM, CDR2 ANQGSEA. The CDR3 sequence is 13 residues long. The CDR3 region has the DNA TGCAGCGTTGAAATAGCGGGAACCGATACGCAGTATTTT. Amino acid sequence: CSVEIAGTDTQYF.

The chain joins TRBV28 to TRBJ1-5; TRBD1 might be the D (5 bases). CDR3 length: 13 amino acids. In germline, CDR1 is MDHEN, CDR2 SYDVKM. The V and J ends lost 9 bases and 1 base respectively, with 10 bases between them. The CDR3 DNA reads as TGTGCCAGTGGGGGGGGGAGCAATCAGCCCCAGCATTTT. Translating gives CASGGGSNQPQHF.

The CDR3 is CASSRPDSGDSQFF. The CDR3 nucleotides are TGTGCCAGCAGCAGACCTGACTCGGGGGATAGTCAGTTCTTC. The chain links TRBV11-2 to TRBJ2-1; TRBD2 is a possible D gene (6 bases). Germline CDR1 reads SGHAT; CDR2 reads FQNNGV. With 5 bases removed from V and 13 bases from J, the gap between germline ends came to 21 bases. This CDR3 has 14 amino acids.

V gene TRBV15 combines with J gene TRBJ1-2; TRBD1 aligns across 10 bases. The length of the CDR3 is 16 residues. With V trimmed by 1 base and J by 5 bases, 7 bases remained unmatched. Germline V CDR1 and CDR2: LNHNV, YYDKDF (reference sequence). The CDR3 DNA reads as TGTGCCACCAGCAGAGGAGGGACAGGGGTAGGGTATGGCTACACCTTC. Translated, it gives CATSRGGTGVGYGYTF.

This clone was found a few times. The DNA of the CDR3 is TGTGCCAGCAGCCCGGGTGCGAGGGAGACCCAGTACTTC. Translated, it gives CASSPGARETQYF. The chain recombines TRBV7-3 with TRBJ2-5; D is unclear. Germline lookup yields CDR1 SGHTA and CDR2 FQGTGA. Between the trimmed V and J ends, which lost 5 bases and 5 bases, there was a span of 12 bases. The CDR3 runs 13 residues.

The chain combines TRBV4-2 with TRBJ1-2; D gene uncertain. V shed 4 bases and J shed 0 bases, with 18 bases lying between them. The CDR3 spans 17 residues. From germline, CDR1 is LGHNA and CDR2 YNFKEQ. The CDR3 DNA sequence: TGTGCCAGCAGCCCCCTGGGGAGTACAGAAGCTAACTATGGCTACACCTTC. Its protein product is CASSPLGSTEANYGYTF.

This chain connects TRBV3-1 (or the pseudogene TRBV3-2) to TRBJ1-5; D not certain. This CDR3 has 16 amino acids. Germline V lookup: CDR1 LGHDT, CDR2 YNNKEL (reference sequence). Trimming took 1 base from V and 4 from J, leaving 14 bases between them. The CDR3 bases are TGTGCCAGCAGCCAAGGTCCCTTGGCAGGAAATCAGCCCCAGCATTTT. This gives the protein CASSQGPLAGNQPQHF.

V gene TRBV28 combines with J gene TRBJ2-2; 9 positions agree with TRBD1. Trimming took 2 bases from V and 8 from J; bases not matched to a gene: 3. The CDR3 length is 14 residues. Germline V gives CDR1 MDHEN, CDR2 SYDVKM. DNA of the CDR3: TGTGCCAGCAGTTTAACACAGGGGGCAGGGGAGCTGTTTTTT. It yields the protein CASSLTQGAGELFF.

V gene TRBV5-4 combines with J gene TRBJ2-1; 12 bases are shared with TRBD2. Germline loops: CDR1 SGHNT, CDR2 YYREEE (reference sequence). Trimming took 4 bases from V and 9 from J; bases not matched to a gene: 11. The CDR3 extends over 16 amino acids. The CDR3 loop reads CASSDRTSGDGSEQFF. The CDR3 DNA is TGTGCCAGCAGCGACCGGACTAGCGGGGATGGAAGTGAGCAGTTCTTC.

The chain couples TRBV15 to TRBJ2-7; the match to TRBD1 covers 7 bases. Germline V gives CDR1 LNHNV, CDR2 YYDKDF (reference sequence). The CDR3 has 15 amino acids. Trimming cost V 2 bases and J 5 bases; bases outside gene matches: 9. DNA of the CDR3: TGTGCCACCAGCAGACAAACGACAGGGCTCCACGAGCAGTACTTC. The encoded protein is CATSRQTTGLHEQYF.